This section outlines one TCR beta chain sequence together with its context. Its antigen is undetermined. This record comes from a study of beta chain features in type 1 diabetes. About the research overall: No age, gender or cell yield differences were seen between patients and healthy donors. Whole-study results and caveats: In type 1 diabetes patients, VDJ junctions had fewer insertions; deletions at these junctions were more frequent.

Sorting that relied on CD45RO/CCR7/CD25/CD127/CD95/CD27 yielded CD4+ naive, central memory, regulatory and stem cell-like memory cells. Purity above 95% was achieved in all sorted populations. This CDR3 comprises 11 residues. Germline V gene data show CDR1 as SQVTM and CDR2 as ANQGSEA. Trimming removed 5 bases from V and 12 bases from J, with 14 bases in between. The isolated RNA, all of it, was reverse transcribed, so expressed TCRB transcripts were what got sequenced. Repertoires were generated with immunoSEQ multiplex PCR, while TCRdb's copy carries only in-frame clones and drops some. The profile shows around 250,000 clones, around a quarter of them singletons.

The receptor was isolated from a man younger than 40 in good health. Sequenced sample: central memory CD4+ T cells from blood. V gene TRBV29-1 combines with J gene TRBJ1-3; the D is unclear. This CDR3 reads CSVSPGDVIYF. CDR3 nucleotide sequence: TGCAGCGTTTCCCCCGGGGATGTCATATATTTT.